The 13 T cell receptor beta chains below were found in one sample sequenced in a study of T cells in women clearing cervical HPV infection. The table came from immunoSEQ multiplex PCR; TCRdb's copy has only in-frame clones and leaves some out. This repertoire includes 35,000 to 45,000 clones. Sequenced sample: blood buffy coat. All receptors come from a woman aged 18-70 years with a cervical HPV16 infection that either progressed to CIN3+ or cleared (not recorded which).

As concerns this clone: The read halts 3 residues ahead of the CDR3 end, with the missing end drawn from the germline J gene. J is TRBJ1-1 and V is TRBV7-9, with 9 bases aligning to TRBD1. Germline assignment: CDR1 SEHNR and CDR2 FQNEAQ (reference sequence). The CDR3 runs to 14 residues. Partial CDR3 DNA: TGTGCCAGCAGCTTAATCCGGGACAGGGATCCG. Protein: CASSLIRDRDP. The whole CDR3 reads CASSLIRDRDPAFF. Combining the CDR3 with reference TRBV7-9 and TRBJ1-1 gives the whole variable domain DTGVSQNPRHKITKRGQNVTFRCDPISEHNRLYWYRQTLGQGPEFLTYFQNEAQLEKSRLLSDRFSAERPKGSFSTLEIQRTEQGDSAMYLCASSLIRDRDPAFFGQGTRLTVV.

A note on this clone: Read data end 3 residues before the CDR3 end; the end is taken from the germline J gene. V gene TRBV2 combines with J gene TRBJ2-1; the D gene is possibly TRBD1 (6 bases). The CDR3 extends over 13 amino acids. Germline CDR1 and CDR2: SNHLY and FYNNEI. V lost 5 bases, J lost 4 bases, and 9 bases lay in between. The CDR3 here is CASSPGQYNEQFF. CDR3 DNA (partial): TGTGCCAGCAGTCCTGGACAGTACAATGAG.

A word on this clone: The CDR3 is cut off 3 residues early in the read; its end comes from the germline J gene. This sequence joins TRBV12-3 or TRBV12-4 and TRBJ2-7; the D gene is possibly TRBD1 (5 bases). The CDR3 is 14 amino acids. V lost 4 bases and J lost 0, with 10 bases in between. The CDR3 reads CASSSDSISYEQYF. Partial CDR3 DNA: TGTGCCAGCAGTTCCGACAGCATCTCCTACGAG.

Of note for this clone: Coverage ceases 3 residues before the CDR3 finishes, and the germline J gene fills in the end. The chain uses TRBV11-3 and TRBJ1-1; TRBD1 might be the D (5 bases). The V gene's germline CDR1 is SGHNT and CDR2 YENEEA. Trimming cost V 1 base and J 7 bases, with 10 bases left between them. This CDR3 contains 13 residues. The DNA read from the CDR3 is TGTGCCAGCAGCTTAGCCTGGGGGGGTGAA. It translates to CASSLAWGGE. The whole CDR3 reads CASSLAWGGEAFF.

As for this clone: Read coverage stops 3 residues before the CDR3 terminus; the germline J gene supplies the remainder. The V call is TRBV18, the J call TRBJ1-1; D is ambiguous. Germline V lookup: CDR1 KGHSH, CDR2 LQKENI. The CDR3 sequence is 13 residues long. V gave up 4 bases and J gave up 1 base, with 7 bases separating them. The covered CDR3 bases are TGTGCCAGCTCACAGGCAGAGAACACTGAA. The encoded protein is CASSQAENTE. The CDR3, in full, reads CASSQAENTEAFF.

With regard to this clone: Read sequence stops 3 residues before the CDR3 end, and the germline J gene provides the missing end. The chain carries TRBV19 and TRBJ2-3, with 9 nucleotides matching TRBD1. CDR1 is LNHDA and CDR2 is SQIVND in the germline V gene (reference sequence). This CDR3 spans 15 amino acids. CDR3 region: CASRTQGAMHQPQYF. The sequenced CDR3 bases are TGTGCCAGTAGGACACAGGGGGCGATGCACCAGCCG.

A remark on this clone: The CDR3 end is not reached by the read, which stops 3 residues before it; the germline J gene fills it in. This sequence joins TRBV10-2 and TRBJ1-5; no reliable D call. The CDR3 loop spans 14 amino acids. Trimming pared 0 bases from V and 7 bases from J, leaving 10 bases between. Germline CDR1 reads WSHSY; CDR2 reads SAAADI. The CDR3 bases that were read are TGCGCCAGCAGTGAGTCGATATCCGGGCAGCCC. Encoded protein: CASSESISGQP. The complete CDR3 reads CASSESISGQPQHF.

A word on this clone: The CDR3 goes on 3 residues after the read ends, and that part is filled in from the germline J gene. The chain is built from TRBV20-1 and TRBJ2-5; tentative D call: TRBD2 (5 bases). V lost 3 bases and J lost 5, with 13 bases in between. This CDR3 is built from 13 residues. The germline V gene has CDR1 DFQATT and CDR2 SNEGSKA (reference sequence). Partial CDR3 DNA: TGCAGTGCTAGCCCCTACACGGGGGAGACC. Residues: CSASPYTGET. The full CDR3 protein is CSASPYTGETQYF.

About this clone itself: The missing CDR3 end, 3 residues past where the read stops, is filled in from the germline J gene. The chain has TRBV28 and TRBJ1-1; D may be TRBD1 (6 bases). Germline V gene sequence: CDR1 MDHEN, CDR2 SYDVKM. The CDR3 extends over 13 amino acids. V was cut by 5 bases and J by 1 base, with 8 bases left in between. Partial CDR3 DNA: TGTGCCAGCAGTCCACAGGGGAACACTGAA. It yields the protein CASSPQGNTE. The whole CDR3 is CASSPQGNTEAFF. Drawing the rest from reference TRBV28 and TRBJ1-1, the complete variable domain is DVKVTQSSRYLVKRTGEKVFLECVQDMDHENMFWYRQDPGLGLRLIYFSYDVKMKEKGDIPEGYSVSREKKERFSLILESASTNQTSMYLCASSPQGNTEAFFGQGTRLTVV.

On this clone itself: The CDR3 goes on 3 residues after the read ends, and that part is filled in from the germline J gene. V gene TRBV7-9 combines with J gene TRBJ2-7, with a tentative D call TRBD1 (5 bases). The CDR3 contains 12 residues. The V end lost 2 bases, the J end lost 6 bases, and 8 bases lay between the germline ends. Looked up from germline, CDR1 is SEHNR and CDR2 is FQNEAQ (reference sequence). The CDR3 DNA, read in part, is TGTGCCAGCAGCTTATTAGGGGCCGAG. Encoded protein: CASSLLGAE. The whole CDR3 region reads CASSLLGAEQYF.

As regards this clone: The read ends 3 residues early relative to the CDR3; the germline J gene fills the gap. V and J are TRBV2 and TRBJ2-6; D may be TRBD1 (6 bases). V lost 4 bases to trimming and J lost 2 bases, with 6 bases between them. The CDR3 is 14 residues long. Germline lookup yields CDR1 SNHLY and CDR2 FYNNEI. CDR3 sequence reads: CASSGTAGANVLTF. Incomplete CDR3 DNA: TGTGCCAGCAGTGGGACAGCTGGGGCCAACGTC. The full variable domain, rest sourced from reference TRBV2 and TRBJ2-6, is EPEVTQTPSHQVTQMGQEVILRCVPISNHLYFYWYRQILGQKVEFLVSFYNNEISEKSEIFDDQFSVERPDGSNFTLKIRSTKLEDSAMYFCASSGTAGANVLTFGAGSRLTVL.

This chain's CDR3 is CASSSQGVVYTF. Incomplete CDR3 DNA: TGTGCCAGCAGCTCCCAGGGCGTGGTC. The chain recombines TRBV7-9 with TRBJ1-2, with D perhaps matching TRBD1 (5 bases). The read halts 3 residues ahead of the CDR3 end, with the missing end drawn from the germline J gene. Germline V gives CDR1 SEHNR, CDR2 FQNEAQ (reference sequence). The CDR3 contains 12 residues.

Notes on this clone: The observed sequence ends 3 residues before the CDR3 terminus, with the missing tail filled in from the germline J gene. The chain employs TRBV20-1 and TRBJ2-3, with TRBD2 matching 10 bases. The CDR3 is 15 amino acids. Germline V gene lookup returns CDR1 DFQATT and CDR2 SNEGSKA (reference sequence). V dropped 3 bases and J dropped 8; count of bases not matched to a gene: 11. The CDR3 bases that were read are TGCAGTGCTAGGTCCAGCGGGAGGGTCCGAGGTACG. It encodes CSARSSGRVRGT. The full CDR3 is CSARSSGRVRGTQYF.